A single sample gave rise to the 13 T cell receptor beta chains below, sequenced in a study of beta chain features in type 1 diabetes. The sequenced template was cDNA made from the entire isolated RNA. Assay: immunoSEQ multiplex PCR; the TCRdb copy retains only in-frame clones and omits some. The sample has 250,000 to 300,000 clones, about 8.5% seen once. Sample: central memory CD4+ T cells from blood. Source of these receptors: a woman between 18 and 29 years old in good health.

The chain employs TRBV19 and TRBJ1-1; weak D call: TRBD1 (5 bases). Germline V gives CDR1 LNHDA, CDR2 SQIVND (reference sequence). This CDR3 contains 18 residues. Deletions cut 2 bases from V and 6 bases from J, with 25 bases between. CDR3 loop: CASSISGPGYRIKPEAFF. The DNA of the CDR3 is TGTGCCAGTAGTATATCCGGTCCGGGCTACAGGATTAAGCCTGAAGCTTTCTTT.

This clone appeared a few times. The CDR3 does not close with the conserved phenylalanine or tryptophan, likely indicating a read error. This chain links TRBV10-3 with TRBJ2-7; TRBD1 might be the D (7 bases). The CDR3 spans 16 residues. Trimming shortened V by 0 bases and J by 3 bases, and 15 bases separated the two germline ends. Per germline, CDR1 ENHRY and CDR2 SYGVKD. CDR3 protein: CAISESRQGGYYEQYG. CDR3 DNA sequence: TGTGCCATCAGTGAGTCAAGACAGGGAGGTTACTACGAGCAGTACGGC.

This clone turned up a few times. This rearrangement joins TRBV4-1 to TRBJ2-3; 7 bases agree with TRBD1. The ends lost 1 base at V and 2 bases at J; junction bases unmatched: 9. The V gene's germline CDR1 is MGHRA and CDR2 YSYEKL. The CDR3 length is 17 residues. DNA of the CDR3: TGCGCCAGCAGCCAAGCCAATCGGGACAGCTCCACAGATACGCAGTATTTT. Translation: CASSQANRDSSTDTQYF.

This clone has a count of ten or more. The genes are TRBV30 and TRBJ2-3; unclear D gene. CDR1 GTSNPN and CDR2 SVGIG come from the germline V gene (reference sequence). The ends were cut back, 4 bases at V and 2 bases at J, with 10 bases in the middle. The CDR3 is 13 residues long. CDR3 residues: CAWTGPSTDTQYF. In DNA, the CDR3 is TGTGCCTGGACAGGACCGTCCACAGATACGCAGTATTTT.

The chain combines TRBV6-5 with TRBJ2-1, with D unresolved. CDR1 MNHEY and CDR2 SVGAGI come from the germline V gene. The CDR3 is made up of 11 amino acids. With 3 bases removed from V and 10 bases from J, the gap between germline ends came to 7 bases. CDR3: CASSYLREQFF. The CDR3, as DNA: TGTGCCAGCAGTTATCTGAGGGAGCAGTTCTTC.

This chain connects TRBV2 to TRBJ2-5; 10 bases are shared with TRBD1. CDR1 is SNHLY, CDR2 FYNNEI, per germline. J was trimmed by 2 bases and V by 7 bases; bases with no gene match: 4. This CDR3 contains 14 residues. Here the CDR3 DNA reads TGTGCCAGCACGCCGGGACAGGGGCAAGAGACCCAGTACTTC. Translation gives CASTPGQGQETQYF.

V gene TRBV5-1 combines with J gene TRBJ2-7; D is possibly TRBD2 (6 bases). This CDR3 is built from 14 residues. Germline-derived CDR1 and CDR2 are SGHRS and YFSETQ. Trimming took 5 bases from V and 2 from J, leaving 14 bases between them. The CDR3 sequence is CASSPSGDAYEQYF. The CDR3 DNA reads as TGCGCCAGCAGTCCCTCGGGGGATGCCTACGAGCAGTACTTC.

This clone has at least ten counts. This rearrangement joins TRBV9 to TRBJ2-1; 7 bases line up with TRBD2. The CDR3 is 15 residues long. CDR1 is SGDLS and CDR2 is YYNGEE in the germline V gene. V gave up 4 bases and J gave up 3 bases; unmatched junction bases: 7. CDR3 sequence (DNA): TGTGCCAGCAGCCTCACGCCTAGCGGCTACAATGAGCAGTTCTTC. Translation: CASSLTPSGYNEQFF.

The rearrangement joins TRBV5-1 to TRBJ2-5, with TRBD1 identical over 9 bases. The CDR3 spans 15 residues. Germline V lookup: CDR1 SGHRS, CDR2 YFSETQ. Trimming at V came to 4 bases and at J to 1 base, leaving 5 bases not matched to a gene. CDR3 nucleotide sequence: TGCGCCAGCAGCCCGGGACAGGGAACCCAAGAGACCCAGTACTTC. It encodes CASSPGQGTQETQYF.

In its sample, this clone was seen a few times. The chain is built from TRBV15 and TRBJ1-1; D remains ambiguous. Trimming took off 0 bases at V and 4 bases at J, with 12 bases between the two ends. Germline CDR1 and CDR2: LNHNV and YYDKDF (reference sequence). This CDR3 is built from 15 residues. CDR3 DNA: TGTGCCACCAGCAGAGATGGGGTAATTGGCACTGAAGCTTTCTTT. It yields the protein CATSRDGVIGTEAFF.

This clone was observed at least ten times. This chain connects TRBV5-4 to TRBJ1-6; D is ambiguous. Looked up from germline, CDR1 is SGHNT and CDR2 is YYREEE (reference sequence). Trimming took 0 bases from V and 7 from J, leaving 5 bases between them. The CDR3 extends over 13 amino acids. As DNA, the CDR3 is TGTGCCAGCAGCTTGGGGATCAATTCACCCCTCCACTTT. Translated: CASSLGINSPLHF.

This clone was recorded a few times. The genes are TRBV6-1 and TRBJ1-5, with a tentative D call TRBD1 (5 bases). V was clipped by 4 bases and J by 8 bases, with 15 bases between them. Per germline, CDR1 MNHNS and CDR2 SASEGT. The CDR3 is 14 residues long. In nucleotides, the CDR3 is TGTGCCAGCAGTGTAGGGGTTTCGGCGGAGCCCCAGCATTTT. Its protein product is CASSVGVSAEPQHF.

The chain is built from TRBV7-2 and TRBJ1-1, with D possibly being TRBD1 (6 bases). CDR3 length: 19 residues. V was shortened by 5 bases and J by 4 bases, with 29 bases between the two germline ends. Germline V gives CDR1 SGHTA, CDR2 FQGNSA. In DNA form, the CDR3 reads TGTGCCAGCAGCAGGAGTTTGAGGGGGGCGACGGAGGGGAGCACTGAAGCTTTCTTT. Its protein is CASSRSLRGATEGSTEAFF.